This T cell receptor beta chain appears in the sequencing data of a study of OX40 agonist ivuxolimab in advanced cancers. Study-wide background: A diagnosis of hepatocellular carcinoma, melanoma, renal cell or head and neck cancer was present in dose-escalation patients.

The table lists this clone with a few counts. The antigen is undetermined. Clones were read by immunoSEQ multiplex PCR, and TCRdb kept only the in-frame ones, dropping some. The table shows about 80,000 clones, with 90% occurring only once. The CDR3 runs to 13 residues. Trimming pared 5 bases from V and 0 bases from J, leaving 7 bases between. Germline V gene sequence: CDR1 SGHDN, CDR2 FVKESK. Study results and limitations: At 0.1-3.0 mg/kg, partial responders had clonal expansion among the lowest observed. In general, CD8+ T cells held more expanded clones than CD4+ did, on average.

The chain carries TRBV14 and TRBJ1-1; D gene ambiguous. This TCR derives from an adult with an advanced solid tumor such as melanoma, head and neck, liver or kidney cancer. This specimen consisted of CD4+ or CD8+ T cells sorted from blood, obtained in a trial of the OX40 agonist ivuxolimab. As DNA, the CDR3 is TGTGCCAGCAGCTCGGGGATGAACACTGAAGCTTTCTTT. Protein: CASSSGMNTEAFF.